The 8 T cell receptor beta chains given below trace back to one sample, sequenced in a study of T-cell reconstitution after alpha-beta-depleted transplantation in children. Unique molecular identifiers featured in how the TCRbeta library was prepared. TCRdb called the PCR reads again in MiXCR, with one record for every CDR3 protein. The sample lists 200,000 to 300,000 distinct CDR3 sequences; about 12% were seen once. The source material was PBMCs from the stem cell graft donor, sampled from the stem cell graft. The receptors shown here come from a human donor who donated a stem cell graft to a child with acute lymphoblastic leukemia.

The chain carries TRBV27 and TRBJ2-1, with 7 nucleotides matching TRBD1. This CDR3 is built from 13 residues. The V segment lost 5 bases and the J segment 6 bases; nucleotides outside the gene matches: 4. From germline, CDR1 is MNHEY and CDR2 SMNVEV (reference sequence). The CDR3 reads CASSMGQSNEQFF. CDR3 bases: TGTGCCAGCAGTATGGGACAGAGCAATGAGCAGTTCTTC.

This clonotype was counted between two and nine times. This chain uses TRBV7-9 with TRBJ2-5; D is undetermined. The length of the CDR3 is 11 residues. CDR1 SEHNR and CDR2 FQNEAQ come from the germline V gene (reference sequence). Trimming cost V 5 bases and J 3 bases, with 4 bases left between them. CDR3 DNA: TGTGCCAGCAGCCGAAAAGAGACCCAGTACTTC. It specifies CASSRKETQYF.

This clonotype appeared many times. This chain joins TRBV27 and TRBJ1-1; D is perhaps TRBD1 (5 bases). V lost 8 bases to trimming and J lost 0 bases, with 16 bases between them. The CDR3 extends over 15 amino acids. Germline-derived CDR1 and CDR2 are MNHEY and SMNVEV (reference sequence). The chain's CDR3 is CASDRVGGLNTEAFF. The CDR3 nucleotides are TGTGCCAGCGACCGTGTGGGGGGATTGAACACTGAAGCTTTCTTT.

Many counts were recorded for this clonotype. The genes are TRBV12-3 or TRBV12-4 and TRBJ1-5; TRBD1 agrees at 7 bases. The CDR3 contains 16 residues. Unmatched junction bases numbered 9, after V lost 0 bases and J lost 7 bases. The CDR3 region has the DNA TGTGCCAGCAGTTTAGCAGTTATGGAGGGGGCCCAGCCCCAGCATTTT. This translates into CASSLAVMEGAQPQHF.

The J gene is TRBJ1-5, the V gene TRBV28; 11 nucleotides line up with TRBD1. After removal of 7 bases from V and 5 bases from J, the junction contained 13 bases not matched to a gene. Per the germline V gene, CDR1 is MDHEN and CDR2 is SYDVKM. The CDR3 loop spans 17 amino acids. This CDR3 reads CASTPRGTGGFYQPQHF. DNA of the CDR3: TGTGCCAGCACTCCAAGGGGGACAGGGGGTTTTTATCAGCCCCAGCATTTT. Filled out from reference TRBV28 and TRBJ1-5, the complete variable domain reads DVKVTQSSRYLVKRTGEKVFLECVQDMDHENMFWYRQDPGLGLRLIYFSYDVKMKEKGDIPEGYSVSREKKERFSLILESASTNQTSMYLCASTPRGTGGFYQPQHFGDGTRLSIL.

This clonotype was detected many times. V is TRBV29-1 and J is TRBJ1-1; 7 bases are a match to TRBD1. After removal of 1 base from V and 3 bases from J, the junction contained 14 bases not matched to a gene. Germline V gene lookup returns CDR1 SQVTM and CDR2 ANQGSEA. This CDR3 is 17 amino acids long. The CDR3 coding sequence is TGCAGCGTTGAAGGCAGGGGGGCGAATTCCGGGCACACTGAAGCTTTCTTT. As protein: CSVEGRGANSGHTEAFF. Full variable domain (remainder filled in from reference TRBV29-1 and TRBJ1-1): SAVISQKPSRDICQRGTSLTIQCQVDSQVTMMFWYRQQPGQSLTLIATANQGSEATYESGFVIDKFPISRPNLTFSTLTVSNMSPEDSSIYLCSVEGRGANSGHTEAFFGQGTRLTVV.

The chain recombines TRBV29-1 with TRBJ2-7, with 7 bases matching TRBD1. The germline gives CDR1 SQVTM, CDR2 ANQGSEA. V lost 7 bases to trimming and J lost 0 bases; unmatched junction nucleotides: 6. CDR3 length: 13 residues. CDR3 region: CSAGDSSSYEQYF. The CDR3 DNA reads as TGCAGCGCCGGGGACAGTTCCTCCTACGAGCAGTACTTC.

In its sample, this clonotype was seen many times. V is TRBV7-9 and J is TRBJ1-1; D gene unclear. V was cut by 3 bases and J by 3 bases, with 8 bases left in between. The CDR3 contains 13 residues. Germline V gives CDR1 SEHNR, CDR2 FQNEAQ (reference sequence). CDR3 residues: CASSLHEDTEAFF. In DNA, the CDR3 is TGTGCCAGCAGCTTGCACGAAGACACTGAAGCTTTCTTT. Looking up the rest from reference TRBV7-9 and TRBJ1-1 gives the full variable domain: DTGVSQNPRHKITKRGQNVTFRCDPISEHNRLYWYRQTLGQGPEFLTYFQNEAQLEKSRLLSDRFSAERPKGSFSTLEIQRTEQGDSAMYLCASSLHEDTEAFFGQGTRLTVV.